This TCR beta chain was observed in a study of cytomegalovirus exposure and HLA in healthy donors. Study-wide results and limits: Donors were assumed by presence/absence analyses to have roughly uniform sequencing depth.

Points on this clone: Its matching antigen is unknown.

The V segment lost 6 bases and the J segment 8 bases; nucleotides outside the gene matches: 9. The CDR3 has 14 residues. Germline assignment: CDR1 MRHNA and CDR2 SNTAGT. Vbeta (60) and Jbeta (13) primers were used in the PCR. Assay used: immunoSEQ multiplex PCR; TCRdb lists only in-frame clones, some missing. This table lists over 100,000 clones. The chain has TRBV6-4 and TRBJ1-1, with 10 bases matching TRBD1. The sequenced sample consisted of PBMCs. The receptor was derived from a man aged 35-49 years in good health and CMV-seropositive. CDR3 sequence reads: CASRPGTGAKEAFF. The CDR3 DNA reads as TGTGCCAGCAGACCCGGGACAGGGGCCAAAGAAGCTTTCTTT.